This T cell receptor (beta chain) was retrieved from a study of T-cell memory formation after mild COVID-19. This clonotype was recorded a few times. Germline lookup yields CDR1 MNHEY and CDR2 SVGAGI. Between the trimmed V and J ends, which lost 4 bases and 6 bases, there was a span of 21 bases. The CDR3 has 16 amino acids. TCRdb reanalysed the 5' RACE reads using MiXCR and keeps one entry per CDR3 protein. The sample lists just under 550,000 distinct CDR3 sequences; about a fifth were seen once. The receptor was derived from an adult woman who had mild COVID-19 (a few samples of this study predate the infection). Cell type and time point are not known. This chain links TRBV6-5 with TRBJ2-5; D is possibly TRBD1 or TRBD2 (5 bases each). The sequenced sample consisted of PBMCs or a T cell subset sorted from them (not recorded which). The chain's CDR3 is CASSWRRVGAGQTQYF. The CDR3 bases are TGTGCCAGCAGTTGGCGCAGGGTCGGGGCCGGTCAGACCCAGTACTTC.